This T cell receptor beta chain came from a study of T cell responses to AZD1222 COVID-19 vaccine. Assay: immunoSEQ multiplex PCR; the TCRdb copy retains only in-frame clones and omits some. The data show about 150,000 clones, more than 80% seen once. Germline-derived CDR1 and CDR2 are SGHVS and FQNEAQ. This CDR3 comprises 15 residues. V shed 3 bases, J shed 4 bases, and the junction held 9 bases outside the gene matches. This clonotype was obtained from an adult in good health. Sequencing was performed on peripheral blood, taken on day 0 of AZD1222 vaccination. The chain joins TRBV7-8 to TRBJ2-7; 7 positions agree with TRBD1. The CDR3 sequence is CASSFQGDLSYEQYV. The CDR3 DNA reads as TGTGCCAGCAGCTTTCAGGGGGACCTCTCTTACGAGCAGTACGTC.